This passage covers 30 T cell receptor beta chains from one sample sequenced in a study of blood T cell repertoires in COVID-19. Method: immunoSEQ multiplex PCR; TCRdb's copy keeps in-frame clones and lacks some. The data hold hundreds of thousands of clones, with about 87% observed a single time. The source material was PBMCs or T cells enriched from blood (not recorded which). The source is a woman aged 50 to 65 who had recovered from COVID-19.

The rearrangement uses TRBV7-2 and TRBJ1-2; tentative D call: TRBD1 (6 bases). Trimming stripped 2 bases from V and 10 bases from J, with 11 bases between. Germline V gene sequence: CDR1 SGHTA, CDR2 FQGNSA. The CDR3 is 12 residues long. This CDR3 reads CASSLRTAHYTF. The CDR3 bases are TGTGCCAGCAGCTTAAGGACAGCACACTACACCTTC.

The chain carries TRBV7-8 and TRBJ1-1, with no clear D. The CDR3 consists of 13 residues. The ends were cut back, 1 base at V and 11 bases at J, with 14 bases in the middle. Germline values: CDR1 SGHVS, CDR2 FQNEAQ. The CDR3 loop reads CASSLGPNSGAFF. CDR3 DNA: TGTGCCAGCAGCTTAGGGCCCAACTCGGGGGCTTTCTTT. Variable domain in full (rest from reference TRBV7-8 and TRBJ1-1): GAGVSQSPRYKVAKRGQDVALRCDPISGHVSLFWYQQALGQGPEFLTYFQNEAQLDKSGLPSDRFFAERPEGSVSTLKIQRTQQEDSAVYLCASSLGPNSGAFFGQGTRLTVV.

Only one count was recorded for this clone. This sequence joins TRBV28 and TRBJ1-4; 7 bases match TRBD1. This CDR3 spans 15 amino acids. The germline gives CDR1 MDHEN, CDR2 SYDVKM. V gave up 5 bases and J gave up 0 bases; unmatched junction bases: 3. CDR3 coding DNA: TGTGCCAGCAGTCCTACAGGGGCAACTAATGAAAAACTGTTTTTT. Residues: CASSPTGATNEKLFF.

The chain has TRBV29-1 and TRBJ2-2, with D tentatively TRBD2 (5 bases). CDR1 and CDR2 (germline): SQVTM, ANQGSEA. V shed 4 bases and J shed 6 bases, with 6 bases lying between them. The CDR3 is 11 residues long. Here the CDR3 DNA reads TGCAGCGTTGCCGGGGCCGGGGAGCTGTTTTTT. This gives the protein CSVAGAGELFF.

The chain has TRBV5-4 and TRBJ2-2, with 12 bases identical to TRBD2. The CDR3 extends over 15 amino acids. Germline V gives CDR1 SGHNT, CDR2 YYREEE (reference sequence). The junction had 4 bases not matched to a gene; V was cut back by 4 bases and J by 6 bases. CDR3 residues: CASSVTSGRSGELFF. Here the CDR3 DNA reads TGTGCCAGCAGCGTGACTAGCGGGAGATCCGGGGAGCTGTTTTTT.

The chain links TRBV28 to TRBJ2-2, with D maybe TRBD2 (5 bases). The CDR3 is 13 residues long. V dropped 8 bases and J dropped 6 bases, with 13 bases sitting between them. CDR1 is MDHEN and CDR2 is SYDVKM in the germline V gene. The CDR3 loop is CASVEAAAGELFF. CDR3 nucleotide sequence: TGTGCCAGCGTAGAGGCAGCGGCCGGGGAGCTGTTTTTT.

This rearrangement joins TRBV18 to TRBJ2-2; tentatively, D is TRBD1 (5 bases). Germline V gene lookup returns CDR1 KGHSH and CDR2 LQKENI. The germline V and J ends were trimmed by 3 bases and 0 bases, with 11 bases remaining between them. CDR3 length equals 16 residues. CDR3 loop: CASSPSARANTGELFF. In DNA form, the CDR3 reads TGTGCCAGCTCACCGTCGGCCAGGGCGAACACCGGGGAGCTGTTTTTT.

This clone was observed once. V usage is TRBV27 and J usage is TRBJ2-3; 7 bases fit TRBD2. The CDR3 totals 16 residues. Germline trimming cut 2 bases from V and 1 base from J; bases unmatched to any gene: 6. Germline loops: CDR1 MNHEY, CDR2 SMNVEV (reference sequence). The CDR3 loop is CASSLGSSGRTDTQYF. CDR3 in DNA: TGTGCCAGCAGTTTAGGTTCTAGCGGTCGCACAGATACGCAGTATTTT.

The J gene is TRBJ2-7, the V gene TRBV19; TRBD1 matches 7 bases. Germline CDR1 reads LNHDA; CDR2 reads SQIVND (reference sequence). The CDR3 totals 18 residues. The junction had 14 bases not matched to a gene; V was cut back by 2 bases and J by 1 base. CDR3 in DNA: TGTGCCAGTAGTATATCCCCTTACAGATCAGGGGGATCCTACGAGCAGTACTTC. Amino acids: CASSISPYRSGGSYEQYF.

The gene calls are TRBV25-1 and TRBJ1-1; D not resolved. The V gene's germline CDR1 is MGHDK and CDR2 SYGVNS. With 2 bases removed from V and 6 bases from J, the gap between germline ends came to 16 bases. The CDR3 runs 15 residues. The CDR3 coding sequence is TGTGCCAGCAGTGAAGTCAGTCATGGCCCCGCTGAAGCTTTCTTT. This encodes CASSEVSHGPAEAFF.

CDR3 loop: CASSFSGRGTGELFF. The CDR3 bases are TGTGCCAGCAGCTTTAGCGGGAGAGGGACCGGGGAGCTGTTTTTT. This chain connects TRBV11-1 to TRBJ2-2; 9 bases agree with TRBD2. V lost 3 bases to trimming and J lost 5 bases; unmatched junction nucleotides: 4. CDR3 size: 15 residues. CDR1 is SGHAT and CDR2 is FQDESV in the germline V gene (reference sequence).

This chain joins TRBV2 and TRBJ1-1; possible D gene TRBD1, 6 bases. This CDR3 comprises 15 residues. Germline-derived CDR1 and CDR2 are SNHLY and FYNNEI. The V end was cut by 9 bases, the J end by 1 base, with 18 bases between. The CDR3 DNA is TGTGCCAGTTACCAGGGGCCTTCCAGGAACACTGAAGCTTTCTTT. Encoded protein: CASYQGPSRNTEAFF.

This chain joins TRBV28 and TRBJ2-7; maybe TRBD2 (6 bases). Germline V lookup: CDR1 MDHEN, CDR2 SYDVKM. Deletions cut 4 bases from V and 2 bases from J, with 18 bases between. The CDR3 runs to 16 residues. Here the CDR3 reads CASSSEGGRPTYEQYF. DNA of the CDR3: TGTGCCAGCAGTTCCGAAGGAGGGCGCCCCACCTACGAGCAGTACTTC.

The CDR3 reads CASSLSGRAVSYEQYF. The CDR3 nucleotides are TGTGCCAGCAGCCTGTCCGGGAGGGCAGTCTCCTACGAGCAGTACTTC. The chain combines TRBV9 with TRBJ2-7; TRBD2 matches at 8 bases. J was trimmed by 0 bases and V by 4 bases; bases with no gene match: 9. This CDR3 region has 16 residues. Germline assignment: CDR1 SGDLS and CDR2 YYNGEE. The full variable domain, in which reference TRBV9 and TRBJ2-7 provide the parts outside the CDR3, is DSGVTQTPKHLITATGQRVTLRCSPRSGDLSVYWYQQSLDQGLQFLIQYYNGEERAKGNILERFSAQQFPDLHSELNLSSLELGDSALYFCASSLSGRAVSYEQYFGPGTRLTVT.

The chain combines TRBV28 with TRBJ1-2, with D unclear. Per the germline V gene, CDR1 is MDHEN and CDR2 is SYDVKM. V was shortened by 6 bases and J by 8 bases, with 16 bases between the two germline ends. The CDR3 totals 13 residues. CDR3 in DNA: TGTGCCAGCAGGCGAACCAAGGGAGGCGGCTACACCTTC. It yields the protein CASRRTKGGGYTF.

The V call is TRBV10-3, the J call TRBJ2-7; TRBD1 matches 8 bases. The CDR3 totals 13 residues. V shed 5 bases, J shed 2 bases, and the junction held 2 bases outside the gene matches. Germline V gene data show CDR1 as ENHRY and CDR2 as SYGVKD. CDR3 nucleotide sequence: TGTGCCATCAGTTCGACAGGGGCCTACGAGCAGTACTTC. This gives the protein CAISSTGAYEQYF.

The CDR3 loop is CASSQLSYEQYF. The CDR3 bases are TGTGCCAGCAGCCAGTTATCCTACGAGCAGTACTTC. The chain is built from TRBV11-2 and TRBJ2-7; unclear D gene. CDR3 size: 12 residues. V dropped 5 bases and J dropped 1 base, with 6 bases sitting between them. CDR1 and CDR2 (germline): SGHAT, FQNNGV.

The chain uses TRBV7-2 and TRBJ2-5, with D perhaps matching TRBD2 (6 bases). This CDR3 is 14 amino acids long. With 5 bases removed from V and 2 bases from J, the gap between germline ends came to 12 bases. CDR1 and CDR2 (germline): SGHTA, FQGNSA. In nucleotides, the CDR3 is TGTGCCAGCAGCCCGGGACTCGTTCAAGAGACCCAGTACTTC. Its protein is CASSPGLVQETQYF.

Worth noting for this clone: The sample carries other DNA sequences with the same CDR3. The chain is built from TRBV9 and TRBJ1-1; 8 nucleotides agree with TRBD1. The CDR3 has 15 amino acids. Per germline, CDR1 SGDLS and CDR2 YYNGEE. Trimming cost V 4 bases and J 2 bases; bases outside gene matches: 7. The CDR3 is CASSKRGTGNTEAFF. DNA for the CDR3: TGTGCCAGCAGCAAACGAGGGACAGGAAACACTGAAGCTTTCTTT.

The rearrangement links TRBV29-1 to TRBJ1-1; tentatively, D is TRBD1 (5 bases). Germline V gene lookup returns CDR1 SQVTM and CDR2 ANQGSEA. The V end lost 8 bases, the J end lost 1 base, and 5 bases lay between the germline ends. The CDR3 runs to 10 residues. For the CDR3, the DNA is TGCAGCACAGGGAACACTGAAGCTTTCTTT. It translates to CSTGNTEAFF.

The rearrangement uses TRBV5-1 and TRBJ1-3; the match to TRBD1 covers 7 bases. The CDR3 consists of 18 residues. The J segment lost 0 bases and the V segment lost 4 bases, leaving 13 bases of the junction unmatched. CDR1 is SGHRS and CDR2 is YFSETQ in the germline V gene. CDR3 amino acids: CASSQSGTAASSGNTIYF. The CDR3 DNA reads as TGCGCCAGCAGCCAATCCGGGACAGCGGCCAGCTCTGGAAACACCATATATTTT.

The chain has TRBV28 and TRBJ2-1, with 16 bases fitting TRBD2. Germline CDR1 reads MDHEN; CDR2 reads SYDVKM. V lost 3 bases to trimming and J lost 0 bases; unmatched junction nucleotides: 2. The CDR3 loop spans 18 amino acids. The CDR3 region is CASSFGTSGGDSYNEQFF. CDR3 nucleotide sequence: TGTGCCAGCAGTTTTGGGACTAGCGGGGGGGACTCCTACAATGAGCAGTTCTTC. Full variable domain (remainder filled in from reference TRBV28 and TRBJ2-1): DVKVTQSSRYLVKRTGEKVFLECVQDMDHENMFWYRQDPGLGLRLIYFSYDVKMKEKGDIPEGYSVSREKKERFSLILESASTNQTSMYLCASSFGTSGGDSYNEQFFGPGTRLTVL.

The V call is TRBV11-1, the J call TRBJ2-5, with a weak D call TRBD2 (5 bases). The germline V gene encodes CDR1 SGHAT and CDR2 FQDESV (reference sequence). The V and J ends lost 2 bases and 2 bases respectively, with 15 bases between them. The CDR3 runs 16 residues. Here the CDR3 reads CASSLILGKGQETQYF. DNA of the CDR3: TGTGCCAGCAGCTTAATTCTCGGGAAAGGTCAAGAGACCCAGTACTTC. Based on the CDR3 plus reference TRBV11-1 and TRBJ2-5, the full variable domain is EAEVAQSPRYKITEKSQAVAFWCDPISGHATLYWYRQILGQGPELLVQFQDESVVDDSQLPKDRFSAERLKGVDSTLKIQPAELGDSAMYLCASSLILGKGQETQYFGPGTRLLVL.

The J gene is TRBJ2-7, the V gene TRBV10-1, with D possibly TRBD2 on 7 matching bases. The CDR3 consists of 12 residues. Trimming removed 8 bases at V and 5 bases at J, with 13 bases between. Germline assignment: CDR1 WNHNN and CDR2 SYGVQD (reference sequence). Here the CDR3 DNA reads TGCGCCAGCGGGAGGGGGGACCACGAGCAGTACTTC. Amino acid sequence: CASGRGDHEQYF.

This chain uses TRBV3-1 (or the pseudogene TRBV3-2) with TRBJ2-7; weak D call: TRBD2 (5 bases). V dropped 2 bases and J dropped 1 base, with 9 bases sitting between them. Germline-derived CDR1 and CDR2 are LGHDT and YNNKEL (reference sequence). The CDR3 covers 14 residues. The CDR3 sequence is CASSQQGGSYEQYF. CDR3 nucleotides: TGTGCCAGCAGCCAACAAGGCGGGTCCTACGAGCAGTACTTC.

As DNA, the CDR3 is TGCGCCAGCAGCCGCGGGCAGCGTAATGGCGGGGAGCTGTTTTTT. Translated, it gives CASSRGQRNGGELFF. This chain connects TRBV5-1 to TRBJ2-2; D might be TRBD2 (5 bases). Germline CDR1 is SGHRS and CDR2 is YFSETQ. CDR3 length equals 15 residues. V shed 4 bases and J shed 7 bases, with 17 bases lying between them.

The chain employs TRBV7-8 and TRBJ2-2; TRBD2 matches 11 bases. The germline V gene encodes CDR1 SGHVS and CDR2 FQNEAQ. The CDR3 has 16 residues. V shed 5 bases, J shed 2 bases, and the junction held 4 bases outside the gene matches. CDR3 DNA: TGTGCCAGCAGCGCACTAGCGGGAGCAAACACCGGGGAGCTGTTTTTT. This sequence encodes CASSALAGANTGELFF.

The rearrangement uses TRBV19 and TRBJ2-7; D is possibly TRBD2 (6 bases). There are 15 residues in the CDR3. From germline, CDR1 is LNHDA and CDR2 SQIVND (reference sequence). Deletions cut 8 bases from V and 2 bases from J, with 19 bases between. The CDR3: CASRPHFGGTYEQYF. CDR3 in DNA: TGTGCCAGTCGACCGCACTTCGGGGGAACCTACGAGCAGTACTTC.

This clone occurred a few times. The CDR3 sequence: CASSAGTSGRRGTDTQYF. In DNA form, the CDR3 reads TGTGCCAGCAGTGCCGGGACTAGCGGGAGGAGGGGCACAGATACGCAGTATTTT. The gene calls are TRBV3-1 (or the pseudogene TRBV3-2) and TRBJ2-3, with TRBD2 identical over 15 bases. The germline V gene encodes CDR1 LGHDT and CDR2 YNNKEL (reference sequence). This CDR3 contains 18 residues. Germline trimming cut 6 bases from V and 1 base from J; bases unmatched to any gene: 8.

J is TRBJ2-7 and V is TRBV29-1; possibly TRBD1 for D (6 bases). The CDR3 has 14 residues. With 4 bases removed from V and 2 bases from J, the gap between germline ends came to 15 bases. Looked up from germline, CDR1 is SQVTM and CDR2 is ANQGSEA. CDR3 bases: TGCAGCGTTGGGCCAAGACAGGCAACCTACGAGCAGTACTTC. This gives the protein CSVGPRQATYEQYF.